The rows below give T cell receptor beta chains drawn from one sample of a study of immune evolution from preneoplasia to lung adenocarcinoma. Here immunoSEQ multiplex PCR was the method, and the copy in TCRdb shows in-frame clones only, minus some. Of tens of thousands of clones listed, approximately 79% are singletons. Source material: FFPE invasive lung adenocarcinoma tissue. The receptor source for this set is a person aged 55-75 years with lung adenocarcinoma. The CDR3 runs from the conserved cysteine through the conserved F or W. The D gene is left open where the match is weak. Rows give clone size only sometimes, using once, few, many, or a class for an expanded clone.

clone_size	v_call	d_call	j_call	cdr3_aa	cdr3_nt
NA	TRBV19	NA	TRBJ2-1	CASSPLGVDNEQFF	TGTGCCAGTAGTCCTCTAGGGGTTGACAATGAGCAGTTCTTC
NA	TRBV29-1	NA	TRBJ2-1	CSVETGRGGNEQFF	TGCAGCGTTGAAACGGGCCGAGGCGGGAATGAGCAGTTCTTC
NA	TRBV18	NA	TRBJ2-3	CASSQSGTDTQYF	TGTGCCAGCTCACAGTCAGGCACAGATACGCAGTATTTT
NA	TRBV4-2	TRBD2	TRBJ2-2	CASSKEAGGPKGELFF	TGTGCCAGCAGCAAGGAAGCGGGAGGGCCAAAAGGGGAGCTGTTTTTT
once	TRBV7-2	TRBD1	TRBJ2-5	CASSRDRGETQYF	TGTGCCAGCAGCCGAGACAGGGGTGAGACCCAGTACTTC
NA	TRBV18	TRBD1	TRBJ2-7	CASSQRPGQGGNEQYF	TGTGCCAGCTCACAGAGACCGGGACAGGGAGGGAACGAGCAGTACTTC
NA	TRBV14	NA	TRBJ1-1	CASSQGSGTAFF	TGTGCCAGCAGCCAAGGTTCAGGGACAGCTTTCTTT
NA	TRBV6-5	TRBD1	TRBJ2-7	CASSSLGQGAYEQYF	TGTGCCAGCAGTTCCTTGGGACAGGGGGCCTACGAGCAGTACTTC
NA	TRBV28	NA	TRBJ2-7	CASSRSDEQYF	TGTGCCAGCAGTCGTAGCGACGAGCAGTACTTC
NA	TRBV9	TRBD2	TRBJ2-2	CASSVEGLAGLNTGELFF	TGTGCCAGCAGCGTAGAGGGACTAGCGGGCTTGAACACCGGGGAGCTGTTTTTT
NA	TRBV4-1	NA	TRBJ2-3	CASSQAEITDTQYF	TGCGCCAGCAGCCAGGCGGAAATCACAGATACGCAGTATTTT
NA	TRBV28	NA	TRBJ2-5	CASSPGQKYQETQYF	TGTGCCAGCAGTCCGGGACAAAAGTACCAAGAGACCCAGTACTTC
NA	TRBV30	NA	TRBJ2-2	CAWSGAGLDTGELFF	TGTGCCTGGAGTGGCGCAGGGCTTGACACCGGGGAGCTGTTTTTT
NA	TRBV30	NA	TRBJ2-2	CAWQGIAGELFF	TGTGCCTGGCAGGGTATTGCCGGGGAGCTGTTTTTT
NA	TRBV2	NA	TRBJ1-5	CASNPDSNQPQHF	TGTGCCAGCAATCCAGATAGCAATCAGCCCCAGCATTTT
NA	TRBV15	TRBD2	TRBJ2-1	CATSRDELASGSPDNEQFF	TGTGCCACCAGCAGAGATGAGTTGGCTAGCGGGAGCCCAGACAATGAGCAGTTCTTC
NA	TRBV7-2	NA	TRBJ2-3	CASRDPATDTQYF	TGTGCCAGCAGGGACCCAGCTACAGATACGCAGTATTTT
NA	TRBV19	NA	TRBJ2-7	CASSIGGGDSYEQYF	TGTGCCAGTAGTATAGGGGGCGGAGATTCCTACGAGCAGTACTTC
NA	TRBV19	TRBD1	TRBJ2-7	CASTLGTGSYEQYF	TGTGCCAGTACCCTAGGGACAGGCTCCTACGAGCAGTACTTC
NA	TRBV10-3	TRBD2	TRBJ2-3	CAIATSGTDTQYF	TGTGCCATCGCGACTAGCGGTACAGATACGCAGTATTTT
NA	TRBV20-1	NA	TRBJ2-7	CSAREGYEQYF	TGCAGTGCTAGAGAGGGCTACGAGCAGTACTTC
NA	TRBV6-5	NA	TRBJ2-6	CASRGGANVLTF	TGTGCCAGCAGAGGTGGGGCCAACGTCCTGACTTTC
medium-sized	TRBV5-4	TRBD2	TRBJ2-7	CASSFRTRTSGSSYEQYF	TGTGCCAGCAGCTTCCGTACTCGGACTAGCGGGTCCTCCTACGAGCAGTACTTC
NA	TRBV19	TRBD1	TRBJ2-1	CASSIGTGGFNEQFF	TGTGCCAGTAGTATAGGGACAGGGGGATTTAATGAGCAGTTCTTC